This entry lists 32 T cell receptor beta chains sequenced from one sample in a study of CD8+CD57+ T cells in acquired aplastic anemia. The TCR beta profiling, which covered VDJ combination and CDR3 sequence, was carried out using genomic DNA as the template. MiXCR was run by TCRdb on the reads, yielding one entry per CDR3 protein. Among 200,000 to 250,000 distinct CDR3 sequences listed, less than 60% were seen once. CD8+CD57+ cell expansion, shown by flow cytometry, had occurred in the patients selected for sequencing. The material sequenced was sorted CD4+, CD8+, or CD8+CD57+ T cells (not recorded which) from PBMCs. Source of these receptors: a human donor with aplastic anemia.

This clonotype appeared many times. The gene calls are TRBV27 and TRBJ1-6; 7 bases align to TRBD1. CDR1 is MNHEY and CDR2 is SMNVEV in the germline V gene (reference sequence). CDR3 length equals 13 residues. Losses at the gene ends were 5 bases for V and 7 bases for J; bases not matched to a gene: 2. CDR3: CASSGTANSPLHF. CDR3 DNA sequence: TGTGCCAGCAGTGGGACAGCAAATTCACCCCTCCACTTT.

This clonotype was seen a handful of times. A much larger clone is a single base away; this may be a read error. The chain has TRBV19 and TRBJ1-3; D is undetermined. With 6 bases removed from V and 4 bases from J, the gap between germline ends came to 16 bases. The CDR3 spans 15 residues. Germline CDR1 reads LNHDA; CDR2 reads SQIVND (reference sequence). CDR3 residues: CASRRAPRGGNTIYF. The CDR3 DNA follows: TGTGCCAGTAGGAGGGCCCCCCGAGGGGGAAACACCATATATTTT.

In its sample, this clonotype was seen many times. The rearrangement links TRBV20-1 to TRBJ1-6; possibly TRBD1 for D (6 bases). The CDR3 sequence is 16 residues long. Trimming took off 5 bases at V and 10 bases at J, with 24 bases between the two ends. Germline loops: CDR1 DFQATT, CDR2 SNEGSKA (reference sequence). The CDR3 here is CSAPPLQGLFGSPLHF. CDR3 DNA sequence: TGCAGTGCTCCCCCCCTGCAGGGGCTATTTGGGTCACCCCTCCACTTT.

On this clonotype itself: Germline is not matched at one junction end, which may reflect a read error. V gene TRBV9 combines with J gene TRBJ2-3; 10 positions match TRBD1. Per germline, CDR1 SGDLS and CDR2 YYNGEE. The CDR3 length is 16 residues. The CDR3 is CASTFDRGLWPDTQYF. The CDR3 DNA reads TGTGCCAGCACCTTCGACAGGGGGCTTTGGCCAGATACGCAGTACTTT.

The chain carries TRBV6-1 and TRBJ2-7, with TRBD1 matching over 8 bases. Per germline, CDR1 MNHNS and CDR2 SASEGT. With 3 bases clipped from V and 4 bases from J, the junction kept 14 bases outside the gene matches. This CDR3 has 17 amino acids. The CDR3 sequence: CASSDEADRAGVYEQYF. The CDR3 nucleotides read TGTGCCAGCAGTGACGAGGCGGACAGGGCCGGCGTGTACGAGCAGTACTTC.

This clonotype was detected only a few times. The chain is built from TRBV28 and TRBJ2-7; D possibly matches TRBD1 or TRBD2 (5 bases each). This CDR3 spans 15 amino acids. Germline V lookup: CDR1 MDHEN, CDR2 SYDVKM. V was pared by 2 bases and J by 1 base, with 12 bases between. In DNA form, the CDR3 reads TGTGCCAGCAGTTTACCAGGGAGCGGATCCTACGAGCAGTACTTC. This codes for CASSLPGSGSYEQYF.

This clonotype was seen repeatedly, ten times or more. This chain links TRBV19 with TRBJ2-1, with unresolved D. CDR1 LNHDA and CDR2 SQIVND come from the germline V gene (reference sequence). This CDR3 is built from 16 residues. V shed 3 bases and J shed 6 bases, with 18 bases lying between them. The CDR3 loop is CASSIIDTPVLNEQFF. The DNA for the CDR3 is TGTGCCAGTAGTATCATAGACACTCCAGTTCTCAATGAGCAGTTCTTC.

This clonotype was detected a few times. A much larger clone differs by one base, so this may be a read error. This sequence joins TRBV6-5 and TRBJ1-2; D gene unclear. This CDR3 is built from 13 residues. Germline V CDR1 and CDR2: MNHEY, SVGAGI. As DNA, the CDR3 is TGTGCCAGCAGGCGGTCAGGAGGCTATGGCCACACCTTC. Residues: CASRRSGGYGHTF.

The chain carries TRBV29-1 and TRBJ1-1; 8 bases are shared with TRBD1. CDR1 is SQVTM, CDR2 ANQGSEA, per germline. The CDR3 runs 17 residues. With 4 bases clipped from V and 1 base from J, the junction kept 14 bases outside the gene matches. CDR3 bases: TGCAGCGTTGGATTGGACAGGGTGTCGCATGGGAACACTGAAGCTTTCTTT. Amino acids: CSVGLDRVSHGNTEAFF.

The V call is TRBV19, the J call TRBJ1-4; TRBD1 aligns across 8 bases. Unmatched junction bases numbered 0, after V lost 1 base and J lost 8 bases. Germline loops: CDR1 LNHDA, CDR2 SQIVND (reference sequence). The CDR3 spans 13 residues. CDR3 in amino acids: CASSIGQGEKLFF. CDR3 in DNA: TGTGCCAGTAGTATAGGACAGGGGGAAAAACTGTTTTTT. Based on the CDR3 plus reference TRBV19 and TRBJ1-4, the full variable domain is DGGITQSPKYLFRKEGQNVTLSCEQNLNHDAMYWYRQDPGQGLRLIYYSQIVNDFQKGDIAEGYSVSREKKESFPLTVTSAQKNPTAFYLCASSIGQGEKLFFGSGTQLSVL.

This chain joins TRBV19 and TRBJ2-6; D possibly corresponds to TRBD1 (6 bases). V dropped 3 bases and J dropped 1 base, with 16 bases sitting between them. Per the germline V gene, CDR1 is LNHDA and CDR2 is SQIVND (reference sequence). The CDR3 is 18 residues long. CDR3 region: CASSIRGAGTSGANVLTF. The CDR3 DNA sequence: TGTGCCAGTAGTATTCGAGGGGCAGGGACATCTGGGGCCAACGTCCTGACTTTC.

CDR3 DNA sequence: TGCGCCAGCTTCCTCATTGACAATGAGCAGTTCTTC. Protein: CASFLIDNEQFF. V and J are TRBV5-1 and TRBJ2-1; D remains ambiguous. Germline V lookup: CDR1 SGHRS, CDR2 YFSETQ. The V gene lost 7 bases and the J gene lost 5 bases, with 10 bases spanning the gap. CDR3 length: 12 residues.

This clonotype came up many times. The chain links TRBV20-1 to TRBJ1-1, with 8 bases aligning to TRBD1. There are 13 residues in the CDR3. V was pared by 6 bases and J by 1 base, with 4 bases of the junction left unmatched. Germline V gives CDR1 DFQATT, CDR2 SNEGSKA (reference sequence). The CDR3 reads CSAAGGRNTEAFF. Written as DNA, the CDR3 is TGCAGTGCCGCAGGGGGCCGGAACACTGAAGCTTTCTTT.

This clonotype was counted between two and nine times. In DNA form, the CDR3 reads TGCGCCAGCAGCCAAGGTTATTGGGGGCGGACTAACTATGGCTACACCTTC. Translated, it gives CASSQGYWGRTNYGYTF. The rearrangement joins TRBV4-1 to TRBJ1-2; weak D call: TRBD1 (6 bases). The V end was cut by 1 base, the J end by 0 bases, with 15 bases between. Germline CDR1 and CDR2: MGHRA and YSYEKL. The CDR3 contains 17 residues.

This clonotype was recorded at least ten times. The chain is built from TRBV11-2 and TRBJ2-1; 12 positions match TRBD2. The V gene end was trimmed by 5 bases and the J gene end by 4 bases; junction bases not matched to a gene: 3. The CDR3 is 15 amino acids. The germline V gene encodes CDR1 SGHAT and CDR2 FQNNGV. The CDR3 is CASSLTSGGYNEQFF. CDR3 in DNA: TGTGCCAGCAGCCTAACTAGCGGGGGGTACAATGAGCAGTTCTTC.

This rearrangement joins TRBV20-1 to TRBJ1-2; D perhaps matches TRBD1 (5 bases). The germline V gene has CDR1 DFQATT and CDR2 SNEGSKA (reference sequence). This CDR3 spans 15 amino acids. Between the trimmed V and J ends, which lost 3 bases and 4 bases, there was a span of 18 bases. CDR3 sequence (DNA): TGCAGTGCTAGCAATCGACAGACTAGCTCCTATGGCTACACCTTC. Residues: CSASNRQTSSYGYTF.

Turning to this clonotype: This could be a read error, since a much larger clone is one nucleotide away. V is TRBV5-4 and J is TRBJ1-1; 11 nucleotides match TRBD1. Losses at the gene ends were 7 bases for V and 6 bases for J; bases not matched to a gene: 5. CDR1 is SGHNT, CDR2 YYREEE, per germline (reference sequence). The CDR3 contains 13 residues. The CDR3 DNA is TGTGCCAGCCCGGGACAGGGGGTCTCTGAAGCTTTCTTT. Protein: CASPGQGVSEAFF.

This clonotype was found many times. In DNA, the CDR3 is TGTGCCACCAGTGAAACAGGGACAGGGATCCCAGAGACCCAGTACTTC. It codes for CATSETGTGIPETQYF. The chain is built from TRBV24-1 and TRBJ2-5; TRBD1 matches at 9 bases. This CDR3 is 16 amino acids long. Per the germline V gene, CDR1 is KGHDR and CDR2 is SFDVKD. Losses at the gene ends were 4 bases for V and 4 bases for J; bases not matched to a gene: 9.

This clonotype showed up many times. The genes are TRBV7-9 and TRBJ2-1, with D possibly TRBD2 on 5 matching bases. The CDR3 spans 13 residues. The V end was cut by 5 bases, the J end by 6 bases, with 11 bases between. In germline, CDR1 is SEHNR, CDR2 FQNEAQ (reference sequence). As DNA, the CDR3 is TGTGCCAGCAGCCTCGACGAGGGCAATGAGCAGTTCTTC. Translating it yields CASSLDEGNEQFF. Looking up the rest from reference TRBV7-9 and TRBJ2-1 gives the full variable domain: DTGVSQNPRHKITKRGQNVTFRCDPISEHNRLYWYRQTLGQGPEFLTYFQNEAQLEKSRLLSDRFSAERPKGSFSTLEIQRTEQGDSAMYLCASSLDEGNEQFFGPGTRLTVL.

There are many counts of this clonotype. V usage is TRBV12-3 or TRBV12-4 and J usage is TRBJ1-1, with 7 bases lining up with TRBD1. The CDR3 runs to 14 residues. V was pared by 3 bases and J by 3 bases, with 4 bases of the junction left unmatched. The CDR3 DNA follows: TGTGCCAGCAGTTTGAACAGGGGTGACACTGAAGCTTTCTTT. Translating it yields CASSLNRGDTEAFF.

Remarks on this clonotype: A much larger clonotype is one base distant, so this may be a read error. The V call is TRBV19, the J call TRBJ1-1; 7 nucleotides match TRBD1. The CDR3 extends over 14 amino acids. Germline V gene data show CDR1 as LNHDA and CDR2 as SQIVND (reference sequence). CDR3 amino acids: CAGSGQERITEAFF. The CDR3 nucleotides are TGTGCCGGTAGTGGACAGGAGAGGATCACTGAAGCTTTCTTT.

This chain uses TRBV20-1 with TRBJ2-7; 8 bases are shared with TRBD2. CDR3 length: 14 residues. V shed 1 base, J shed 0 bases, and the junction held 2 bases outside the gene matches. From germline, CDR1 is DFQATT and CDR2 SNEGSKA (reference sequence). CDR3 bases: TGCAGTGCTAGAGTAGCGGGGAGCTCCTACGAGCAGTACTTC. Translation gives CSARVAGSSYEQYF.

V is TRBV2 and J is TRBJ2-1; no reliable D call. The CDR3 runs to 14 residues. CDR1 and CDR2 (germline): SNHLY, FYNNEI. The V end was cut by 6 bases, the J end by 6 bases, with 15 bases between. The CDR3 DNA reads TGTGCCAGCAGGAAGGTAGAAAACACCAATGAGCAGTTCTTC. This gives the protein CASRKVENTNEQFF.

This clonotype was recorded many times. The chain links TRBV7-9 to TRBJ1-4; D perhaps matches TRBD1 (6 bases). Per germline, CDR1 SEHNR and CDR2 FQNEAQ (reference sequence). CDR3 length: 14 residues. V was cut by 5 bases and J by 11 bases, with 18 bases left in between. The CDR3 loop reads CASSLTGALGKLFF. CDR3 bases: TGTGCCAGCAGCCTGACAGGCGCCCTGGGCAAACTGTTTTTT.

This clonotype was recorded at least ten times. This chain joins TRBV9 and TRBJ1-2; tentatively, D is TRBD1 (5 bases). The germline CDR1 and CDR2 sequences are SGDLS and YYNGEE. V lost 4 bases to trimming and J lost 7 bases, with 20 bases between them. The length of the CDR3 is 15 residues. As DNA, the CDR3 is TGTGCCAGCAGCCCCGGGTCAGGGCAAGGAGCTGGCTACACCTTC. Translated, it gives CASSPGSGQGAGYTF.

With regard to this clonotype: At one of its ends the junction is not consistent with the germline gene, which may arise from a read error. The chain links TRBV4-1 to TRBJ2-7; 9 bases match TRBD1. CDR3 length: 15 residues. Germline CDR1 is MGHRA and CDR2 is YSYEKL. CDR3 DNA sequence: TGTGCCAGCAGCCCTTCCGACAGGGGGGTCTACGAGCAGTACTTC. This translates into CASSPSDRGVYEQYF.

V is TRBV9 and J is TRBJ1-2; no reliable D call. V shed 0 bases and J shed 6 bases, with 9 bases lying between them. CDR3 size: 13 residues. CDR1 and CDR2 (germline): SGDLS, YYNGEE. CDR3 DNA: TGTGCCAGCAGCGTAGGGGCTGAAGATGGCTACACCTTC. This gives the protein CASSVGAEDGYTF.

This clonotype was seen at least ten times. The V and J genes are TRBV4-1 and TRBJ2-3, with D possibly TRBD2 on 7 matching bases. Trimming took off 1 base at V and 2 bases at J, with 10 bases between the two ends. The CDR3 extends over 15 amino acids. The germline CDR1 and CDR2 sequences are MGHRA and YSYEKL. The DNA for the CDR3 is TGCGCCAGCAGCCAAGCGGGGGGACACACAGATACGCAGTATTTT. Translated, it gives CASSQAGGHTDTQYF.

The chain carries TRBV20-1 and TRBJ2-4, with 8 bases lining up with TRBD1. Germline V gene sequence: CDR1 DFQATT, CDR2 SNEGSKA (reference sequence). The CDR3 is 16 residues long. Trimming removed 5 bases from V and 8 bases from J; junction bases left unmatched: 17. In DNA form, the CDR3 reads TGCAGTGCTCCCCCGCCCGACGACAGGGGTGGAGACATTCAGTACTTC. The encoded protein is CSAPPPDDRGGDIQYF.

This clonotype came up many times. The V and J genes are TRBV7-8 and TRBJ2-3; D call uncertain. Germline V gene lookup returns CDR1 SGHVS and CDR2 FQNEAQ. V was shortened by 3 bases and J by 6 bases, with 13 bases between the two germline ends. The CDR3 is 14 residues long. The CDR3 is CASSFNGPLDTQYF. DNA of the CDR3: TGTGCCAGCAGCTTCAATGGCCCGCTGGATACGCAGTATTTT.

The DNA for the CDR3 is TGTGCCAGCACGTTTTATCGGGAGAACACCGGGGAGCTGTTTTTT. As protein: CASTFYRENTGELFF. The chain recombines TRBV19 with TRBJ2-2; TRBD2 is a possible D gene (5 bases). CDR1 LNHDA and CDR2 SQIVND come from the germline V gene (reference sequence). V lost 9 bases, J lost 1 base, and 15 bases lay in between. CDR3 length: 15 amino acids.

The V call is TRBV5-1, the J call TRBJ2-5, with 10 bases lining up with TRBD2. The V gene's germline CDR1 is SGHRS and CDR2 YFSETQ. V gave up 2 bases and J gave up 8 bases; unmatched junction bases: 6. The CDR3 contains 14 residues. The CDR3 loop is CASSFGLAGDTQYF. CDR3 coding DNA: TGCGCCAGCAGCTTTGGGCTAGCGGGAGATACCCAGTACTTC. Combining the CDR3 with reference TRBV5-1 and TRBJ2-5 gives the whole variable domain KAGVTQTPRYLIKTRGQQVTLSCSPISGHRSVSWYQQTPGQGLQFLFEYFSETQRNKGNFPGRFSGRQFSNSRSEMNVSTLELGDSALYLCASSFGLAGDTQYFGPGTRLLVL.